These 11 T cell receptor beta chains originate from one sample sequenced in a study of CD8 T cells in ankylosing spondylitis. TCRdb reprocessed the 5' RACE reads with MiXCR, giving one entry per CDR3 protein. This table holds around 340,000 distinct CDR3 sequences, over 12% found once. The sequenced material came from blood, either unsorted or a sorted T cell fraction (not recorded which). These receptor sequences come from a male donor with ankylosing spondylitis or in good health (not recorded which).

The chain links TRBV20-1 to TRBJ2-5; D ambiguous. Trimming shortened V by 2 bases and J by 5 bases, and 9 bases separated the two germline ends. CDR1 is DFQATT, CDR2 SNEGSKA, per germline (reference sequence). The CDR3 contains 12 residues. This CDR3 reads CSARLSMETQYF. The CDR3 DNA reads as TGCAGTGCTAGACTCAGCATGGAGACCCAGTACTTC.

This clonotype was seen a handful of times. V usage is TRBV24-1 and J usage is TRBJ2-5; unclear D gene. Trimming cost V 3 bases and J 2 bases, with 6 bases left between them. Germline loops: CDR1 KGHDR, CDR2 SFDVKD. CDR3 length: 13 residues. The CDR3 sequence: CATSDGKQETQYF. CDR3 nucleotides: TGTGCCACCAGTGATGGTAAACAAGAGACCCAGTACTTC.

This sequence joins TRBV3-1 and TRBJ2-1, with TRBD2 as a possible D gene (6 bases). The V gene lost 2 bases and the J gene lost 2 bases, with 7 bases spanning the gap. This CDR3 contains 14 residues. Looked up from germline, CDR1 is LGHDT and CDR2 is YNNKEL (reference sequence). This chain's CDR3 is CASSQRGTYNEQFF. The CDR3 DNA follows: TGTGCCAGCAGCCAACGCGGGACCTACAATGAGCAGTTCTTC.

V and J are TRBV18 and TRBJ1-4; the D gene is possibly TRBD1 (5 bases). Trimming took off 6 bases at V and 1 base at J, with 6 bases between the two ends. The CDR3 contains 13 residues. In germline, CDR1 is KGHSH, CDR2 LQKENI. The CDR3 is CASSTVTNEKLFF. In nucleotides, the CDR3 is TGTGCCAGCTCGACAGTAACTAATGAAAAACTGTTTTTT.

This clonotype occurred many times. This chain links TRBV12-3 or TRBV12-4 with TRBJ2-7; 11 positions match TRBD1. The CDR3 runs to 15 residues. The junction had 7 bases not matched to a gene; V was cut back by 4 bases and J by 5 bases. CDR3 coding DNA: TGTGCCAGCAGTTCGGCCGGGACAGGGGGGCACGAGCAGTACTTC. It is translated as CASSSAGTGGHEQYF.

The rearrangement uses TRBV21-1 and TRBJ2-3; whether TRBD1, the table's D call, matches the DNA was not checked. TRBV21-1 is classified as a pseudogene. This CDR3 spans 15 amino acids. This CDR3 reads CAYYRGFLVTDTQYF. Here the CDR3 DNA reads TGTGCCTACTATAGGGGCTTCCTCGTCACAGATACGCAGTATTTT.

There are many counts of this clonotype. J is TRBJ2-7 and V is TRBV18; the D gene could be TRBD1 or TRBD2 (6 bases each). The germline gives CDR1 KGHSH, CDR2 LQKENI. The V end lost 4 bases, the J end lost 7 bases, and 20 bases lay between the germline ends. This CDR3 has 15 amino acids. The CDR3 loop is CASSQSIWGAEEQYF. The CDR3 DNA reads as TGTGCCAGCTCACAATCTATTTGGGGGGCGGAGGAGCAGTACTTC.

Written as DNA, the CDR3 is TGTGCCAGCAGTGAGTATAGCAATCAGCCCCAGCATTTT. Its translation is CASSEYSNQPQHF. V and J are TRBV6-1 and TRBJ1-5; D remains ambiguous. This CDR3 is 13 amino acids long. Germline CDR1 MNHNS, CDR2 SASEGT. Trimming left V 3 bases short and J 0 bases short, with 3 bases between.

This clonotype appeared a few times. V gene TRBV3-1 combines with J gene TRBJ1-2, with TRBD1 matching over 7 bases. This CDR3 has 15 residues. From germline, CDR1 is LGHDT and CDR2 YNNKEL (reference sequence). V shed 0 bases and J 7 bases; nucleotides not matched to a gene: 8. The CDR3 loop is CASSQEWAGGSGYTF. For the CDR3, the DNA is TGTGCCAGCAGCCAAGAGTGGGCAGGGGGTAGTGGCTACACCTTC. The variable domain in full, with the rest retrieved from reference TRBV3-1 and TRBJ1-2, is DTAVSQTPKYLVTQMGNDKSIKCEQNLGHDTMYWYKQDSKKFLKIMFSYNNKELIINETVPNRFSPKSPDKAHLNLHINSLELGDSAVYFCASSQEWAGGSGYTFGSGTRLTVV.

In this sample, this clonotype turned up a few times. V is TRBV4-2 and J is TRBJ2-5; TRBD1 or TRBD2 may be the D gene (5 bases each). This CDR3 has 15 amino acids. V lost 0 bases and J 3 bases, leaving 11 bases between the germline ends. In germline, CDR1 is LGHNA, CDR2 YNFKEQ. The CDR3 reads CASSQDLGREETQYF. For the CDR3, the DNA is TGTGCCAGCAGCCAAGATCTGGGACGGGAAGAGACCCAGTACTTC.

There are many counts of this clonotype. This rearrangement joins TRBV5-4 to TRBJ2-1, with D unclear. The V gene lost 0 bases and the J gene lost 6 bases, with 7 bases spanning the gap. Germline-derived CDR1 and CDR2 are SGHNT and YYREEE (reference sequence). The CDR3 totals 13 residues. The CDR3 protein is CASSLAASNEQFF. The CDR3 region has the DNA TGTGCCAGCAGCTTGGCGGCTAGCAATGAGCAGTTCTTC. Complete variable domain (other parts from reference TRBV5-4 and TRBJ2-1): ETGVTQSPTHLIKTRGQQVTLRCSSQSGHNTVSWYQQALGQGPQFIFQYYREEENGRGNFPPRFSGLQFPNYSSELNVNALELDDSALYLCASSLAASNEQFFGPGTRLTVL.